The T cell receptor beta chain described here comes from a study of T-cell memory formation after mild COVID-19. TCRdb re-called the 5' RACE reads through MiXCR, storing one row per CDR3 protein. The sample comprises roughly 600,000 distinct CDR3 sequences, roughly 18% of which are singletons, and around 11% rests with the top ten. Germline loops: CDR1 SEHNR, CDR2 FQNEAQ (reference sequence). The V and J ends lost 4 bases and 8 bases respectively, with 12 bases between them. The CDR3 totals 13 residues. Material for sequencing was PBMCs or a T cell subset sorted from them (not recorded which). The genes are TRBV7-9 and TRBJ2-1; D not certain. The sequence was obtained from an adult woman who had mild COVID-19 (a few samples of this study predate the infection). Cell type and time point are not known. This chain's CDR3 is CASSSETSHEQFF. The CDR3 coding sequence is TGTGCCAGCAGCTCCGAGACGAGCCATGAGCAGTTCTTC.